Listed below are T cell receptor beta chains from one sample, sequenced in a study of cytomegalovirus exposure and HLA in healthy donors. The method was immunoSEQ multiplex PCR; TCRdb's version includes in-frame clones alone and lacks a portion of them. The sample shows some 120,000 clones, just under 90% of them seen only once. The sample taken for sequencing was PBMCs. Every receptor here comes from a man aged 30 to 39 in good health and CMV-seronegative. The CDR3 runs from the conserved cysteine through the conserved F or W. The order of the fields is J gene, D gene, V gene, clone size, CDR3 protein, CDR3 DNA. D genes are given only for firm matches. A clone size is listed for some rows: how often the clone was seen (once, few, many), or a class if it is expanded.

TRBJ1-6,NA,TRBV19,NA,CASSIRGMSYNSPLHF,TGTGCCAGTAGTATTAGGGGTATGTCCTATAATTCACCCCTCCACTTT
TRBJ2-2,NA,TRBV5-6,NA,CASSTHPGVVKTGELFF,TGTGCCAGCAGCACCCACCCGGGGGTGGTTAAGACCGGGGAGCTGTTTTTT
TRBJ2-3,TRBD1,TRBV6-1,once,CASTGTGDPNTQYF,TGTGCCAGCACCGGGACAGGGGACCCTAATACGCAGTATTTT
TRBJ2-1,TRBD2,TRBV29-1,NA,CSVVSRGGNNEQFF,TGCAGCGTTGTCTCGCGGGGGGGCAACAATGAGCAGTTCTTC
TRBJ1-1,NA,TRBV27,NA,CASIGGPDTEAFF,TGTGCCAGCATAGGAGGCCCCGACACTGAAGCTTTCTTT
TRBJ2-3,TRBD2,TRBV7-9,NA,CASSPRTSGVPDTQYF,TGTGCCAGCAGTCCAAGGACTAGCGGGGTGCCAGATACGCAGTATTTT
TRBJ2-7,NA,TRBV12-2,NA,CASRSWTGGAEQYF,TGTGCAAGTCGCTCGTGGACAGGGGGCGCCGAGCAGTACTTC
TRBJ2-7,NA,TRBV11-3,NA,CASSSQGSYEQYF,TGTGCCAGCAGCTCCCAGGGCTCCTACGAGCAGTACTTC
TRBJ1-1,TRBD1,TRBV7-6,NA,CASSLGQGTNTEAFF,TGTGCCAGCAGCCTCGGACAGGGGACTAACACTGAAGCTTTCTTT
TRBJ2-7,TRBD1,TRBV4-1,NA,CASSPNRDSHEQYF,TGCGCCAGCAGCCCTAATCGGGACAGCCACGAGCAGTACTTC
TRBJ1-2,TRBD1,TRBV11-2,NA,CASSWGQGTYGYTF,TGTGCCAGCAGCTGGGGACAGGGGACCTATGGCTACACCTTC
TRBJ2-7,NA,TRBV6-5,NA,CASSYTGRGYEQYF,TGTGCCAGCAGTTACACAGGGCGAGGGTACGAGCAGTACTTC
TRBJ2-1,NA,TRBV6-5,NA,CASSPLIAGEQFF,TGTGCCAGCAGTCCGCTGATAGCCGGTGAGCAGTTCTTC
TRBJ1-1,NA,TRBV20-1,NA,CSAIDGGEAFF,TGCAGTGCTATAGACGGAGGGGAGGCTTTCTTT
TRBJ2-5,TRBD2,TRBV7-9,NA,CASSVGGQETQYF,TGTGCCAGCAGCGTGGGAGGGCAAGAGACCCAGTACTTC
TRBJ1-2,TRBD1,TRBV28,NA,CASTYTPGQGHYGYTF,TGTGCCAGCACCTATACCCCGGGACAGGGGCACTATGGCTACACCTTC
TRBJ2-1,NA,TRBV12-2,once,CASRLDGTGDDEQFF,TGTGCAAGTCGCTTAGACGGGACAGGGGACGATGAGCAGTTCTTC
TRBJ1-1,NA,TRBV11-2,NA,CASSHGLTNTEAFF,TGTGCCAGCAGCCATGGACTTACGAACACTGAAGCTTTCTTT
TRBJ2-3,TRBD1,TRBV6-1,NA,CASSEQGVSDTQYF,TGTGCCAGCAGTGAACAGGGGGTCTCAGATACGCAGTATTTT
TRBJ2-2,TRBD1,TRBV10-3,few,CARSTGETGELFF,TGTGCCAGAAGTACAGGGGAGACCGGGGAGCTGTTTTTT
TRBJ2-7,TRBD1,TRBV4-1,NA,CASSQEEDRDEQYF,TGCGCCAGCAGCCAAGAGGAGGACAGGGACGAGCAGTACTTC
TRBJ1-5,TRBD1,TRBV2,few,CASSLDRVAQPQHF,TGTGCCAGCAGCCTGGACAGGGTGGCTCAGCCCCAGCATTTT
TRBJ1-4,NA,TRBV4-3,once,CASSQVSGGSEKLFF,TGCGCCAGCAGCCAAGTTTCGGGGGGGAGTGAAAAACTGTTTTTT
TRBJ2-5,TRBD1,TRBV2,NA,CASLRGPGETQYF,TGTGCCAGCCTAAGGGGGCCAGGGGAGACCCAGTACTTC
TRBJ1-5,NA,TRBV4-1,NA,CASSQVLQQNQPQHF,TGCGCCAGCAGCCAAGTGCTACAGCAGAATCAGCCCCAGCATTTT
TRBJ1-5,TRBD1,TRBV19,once,CASSASPDRGNQPQHF,TGTGCCAGTAGCGCGTCCCCTGACAGGGGCAATCAGCCCCAGCATTTT
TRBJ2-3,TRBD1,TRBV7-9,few,CASSPRGPDTQYF,TGTGCCAGCAGCCCGAGGGGGCCAGATACGCAGTATTTT
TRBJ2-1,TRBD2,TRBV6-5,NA,CATLASGGANEQFF,TGTGCCACCCTGGCTAGCGGGGGGGCAAATGAGCAGTTCTTC
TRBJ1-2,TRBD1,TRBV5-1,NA,CASSLGTGFGLGYTF,TGCGCCAGCAGCTTGGGGACAGGGTTCGGACTGGGCTACACCTTC
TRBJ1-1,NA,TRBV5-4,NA,CASSTPRGVRTEAFF,TGTGCCAGCAGCACCCCCAGGGGCGTAAGAACTGAAGCTTTCTTT
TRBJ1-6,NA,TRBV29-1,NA,CSVQQDRYNSPLHF,TGCAGCGTTCAACAAGACAGATATAATTCACCCCTCCACTTT
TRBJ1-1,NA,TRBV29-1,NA,CSVDGKNTEAFF,TGCAGCGTTGACGGTAAGAACACTGAAGCTTTCTTT
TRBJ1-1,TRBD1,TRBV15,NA,CATSRGGQGFAEAFF,TGTGCCACCAGCAGAGGGGGACAGGGTTTCGCTGAAGCTTTCTTT
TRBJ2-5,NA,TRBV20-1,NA,CSARKGETQYF,TGCAGTGCTAGAAAGGGGGAGACCCAGTACTTC